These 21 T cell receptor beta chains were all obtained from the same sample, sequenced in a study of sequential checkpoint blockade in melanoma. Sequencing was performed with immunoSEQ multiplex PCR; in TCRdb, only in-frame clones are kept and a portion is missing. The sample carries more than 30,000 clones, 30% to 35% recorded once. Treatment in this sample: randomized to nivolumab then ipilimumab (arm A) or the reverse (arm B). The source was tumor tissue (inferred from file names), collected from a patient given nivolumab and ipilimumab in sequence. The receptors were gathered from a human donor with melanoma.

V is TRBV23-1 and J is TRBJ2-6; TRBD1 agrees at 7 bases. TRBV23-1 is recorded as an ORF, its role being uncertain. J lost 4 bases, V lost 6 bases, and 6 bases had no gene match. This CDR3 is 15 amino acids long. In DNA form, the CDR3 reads TGCGCCAGCAGACCAACAGGGGTAGGGGCCAACGTCCTGACTTTC. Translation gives CASRPTGVGANVLTF.

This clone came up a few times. The CDR3 DNA reads TGTGCCAGCAGCTTAGGGGCCCCTAGCGGGACTAGCGGGGGGCGGAATACGCAGTATTTT. It codes for CASSLGAPSGTSGGRNTQYF. The chain recombines TRBV7-6 with TRBJ2-3, with 15 bases lining up with TRBD2. Per germline, CDR1 SGHVS and CDR2 FNYEAQ. V shed 1 base, J shed 7 bases, and the junction held 15 bases outside the gene matches. This CDR3 has 20 residues.

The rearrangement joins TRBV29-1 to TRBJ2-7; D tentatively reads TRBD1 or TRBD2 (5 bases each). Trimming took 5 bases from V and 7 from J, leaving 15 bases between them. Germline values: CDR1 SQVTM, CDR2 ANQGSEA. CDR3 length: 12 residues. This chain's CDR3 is CSVSPSEGEQYF. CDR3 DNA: TGCAGCGTTAGCCCCAGCGAGGGGGAGCAGTACTTC.

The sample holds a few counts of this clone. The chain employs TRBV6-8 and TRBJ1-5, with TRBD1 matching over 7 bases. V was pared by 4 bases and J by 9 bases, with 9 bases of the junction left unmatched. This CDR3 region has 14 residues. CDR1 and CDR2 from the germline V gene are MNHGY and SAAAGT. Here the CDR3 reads CASSSGQVVGPQHF. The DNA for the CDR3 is TGTGCCAGCAGTTCCGGACAGGTGGTGGGGCCCCAGCATTTT.

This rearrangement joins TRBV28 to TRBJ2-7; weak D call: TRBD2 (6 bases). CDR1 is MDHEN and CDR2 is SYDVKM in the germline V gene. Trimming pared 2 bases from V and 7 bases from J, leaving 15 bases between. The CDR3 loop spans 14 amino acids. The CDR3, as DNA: TGTGCCAGCAGTTTACGACTTGGGGCGGGGGAGCAGTACTTC. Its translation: CASSLRLGAGEQYF.

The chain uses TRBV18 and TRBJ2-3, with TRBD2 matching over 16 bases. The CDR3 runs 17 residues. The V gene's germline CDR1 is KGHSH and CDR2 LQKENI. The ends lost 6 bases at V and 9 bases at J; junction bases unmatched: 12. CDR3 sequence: CASSQTGTSGGAATQYF. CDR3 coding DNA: TGTGCCAGCTCCCAGACCGGGACTAGCGGGGGGGCGGCCACGCAGTATTTT.

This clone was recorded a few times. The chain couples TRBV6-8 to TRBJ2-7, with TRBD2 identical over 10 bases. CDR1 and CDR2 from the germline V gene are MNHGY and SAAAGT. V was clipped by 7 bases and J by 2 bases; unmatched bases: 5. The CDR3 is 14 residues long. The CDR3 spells CASTLSGGPYEQYF. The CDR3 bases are TGTGCCAGCACTCTTAGCGGGGGGCCCTACGAGCAGTACTTC.

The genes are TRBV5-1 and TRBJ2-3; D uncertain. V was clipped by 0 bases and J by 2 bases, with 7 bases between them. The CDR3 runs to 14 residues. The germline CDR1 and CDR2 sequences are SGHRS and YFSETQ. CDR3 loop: CASSLGQPTDTQYF. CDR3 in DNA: TGCGCCAGCAGCTTGGGGCAGCCCACAGATACGCAGTATTTT.

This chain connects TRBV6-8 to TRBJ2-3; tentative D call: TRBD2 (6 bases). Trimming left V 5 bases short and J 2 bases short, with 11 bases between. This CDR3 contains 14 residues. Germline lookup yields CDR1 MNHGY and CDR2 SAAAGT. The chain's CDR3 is CASSIWRDTDTQYF. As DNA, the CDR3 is TGTGCCAGCAGTATATGGAGGGACACAGATACGCAGTATTTT.

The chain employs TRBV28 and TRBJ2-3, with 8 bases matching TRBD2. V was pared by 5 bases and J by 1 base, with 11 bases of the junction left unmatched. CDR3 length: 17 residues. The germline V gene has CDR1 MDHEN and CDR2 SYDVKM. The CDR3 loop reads CASSTPGGGLRTDTQYF. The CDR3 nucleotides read TGTGCCAGCAGTACCCCGGGCGGGGGGCTCCGCACAGATACGCAGTATTTT.

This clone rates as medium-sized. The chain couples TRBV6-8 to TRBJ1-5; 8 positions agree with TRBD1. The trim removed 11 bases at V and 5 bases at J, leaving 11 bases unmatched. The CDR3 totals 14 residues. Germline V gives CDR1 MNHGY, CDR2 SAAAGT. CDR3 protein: CARGPDRDHQPQHF. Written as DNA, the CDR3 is TGTGCCCGAGGCCCGGACAGGGACCATCAGCCCCAGCATTTT.

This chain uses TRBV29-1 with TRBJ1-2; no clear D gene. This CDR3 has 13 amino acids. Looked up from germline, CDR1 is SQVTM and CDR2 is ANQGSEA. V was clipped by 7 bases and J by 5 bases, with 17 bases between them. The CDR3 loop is CSATTVRVYGYTF. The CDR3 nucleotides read TGCAGCGCCACGACCGTTAGGGTATATGGCTACACCTTC.

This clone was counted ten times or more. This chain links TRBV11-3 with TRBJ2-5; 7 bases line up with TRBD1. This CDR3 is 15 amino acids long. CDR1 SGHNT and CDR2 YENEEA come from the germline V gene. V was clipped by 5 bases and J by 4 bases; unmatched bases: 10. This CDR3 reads CASSSRDSKPETQYF. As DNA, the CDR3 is TGTGCCAGCAGCAGCCGGGACAGTAAACCAGAGACCCAGTACTTC.

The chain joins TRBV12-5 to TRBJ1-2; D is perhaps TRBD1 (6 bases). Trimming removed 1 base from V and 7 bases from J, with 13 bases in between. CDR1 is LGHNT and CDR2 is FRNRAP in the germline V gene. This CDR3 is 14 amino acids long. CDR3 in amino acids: CASGLATGQSGYTF. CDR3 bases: TGTGCTAGTGGTTTGGCCACCGGACAGAGTGGCTACACCTTC.

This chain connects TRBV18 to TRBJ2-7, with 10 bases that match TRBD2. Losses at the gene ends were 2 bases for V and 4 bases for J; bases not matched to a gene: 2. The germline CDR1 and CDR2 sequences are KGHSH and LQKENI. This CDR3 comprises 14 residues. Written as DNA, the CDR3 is TGTGCCAGCTCACCAGAACTAGCGGGGTACGAGCAGTACTTC. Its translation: CASSPELAGYEQYF.

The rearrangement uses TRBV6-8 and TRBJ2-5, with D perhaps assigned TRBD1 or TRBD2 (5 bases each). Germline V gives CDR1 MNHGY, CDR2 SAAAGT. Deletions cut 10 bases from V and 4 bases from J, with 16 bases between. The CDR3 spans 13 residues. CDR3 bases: TGTGCCATCAACAAGGGGACGAGAGAGACCCAGTACTTC. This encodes CAINKGTRETQYF.

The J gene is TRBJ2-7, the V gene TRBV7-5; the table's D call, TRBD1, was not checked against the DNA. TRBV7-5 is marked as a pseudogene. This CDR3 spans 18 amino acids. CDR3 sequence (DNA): TGTGCCAGCAGCTCTATTACTACACGCACAGGGTTCCTCTACGAGCAGTACTTC. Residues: CASSSITTRTGFLYEQYF.

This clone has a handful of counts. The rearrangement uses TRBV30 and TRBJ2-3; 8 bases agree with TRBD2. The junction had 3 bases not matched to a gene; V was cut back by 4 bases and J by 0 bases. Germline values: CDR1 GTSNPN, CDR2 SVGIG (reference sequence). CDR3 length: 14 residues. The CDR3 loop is CAWNSGASTDTQYF. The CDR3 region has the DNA TGTGCCTGGAATAGCGGGGCTAGCACAGATACGCAGTATTTT.

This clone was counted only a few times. Here the CDR3 DNA reads TGTGCCAGCAGTTTACAGGCCTATGGCTACACCTTC. Translated, it gives CASSLQAYGYTF. The chain couples TRBV28 to TRBJ1-2; D is undetermined. V was clipped by 2 bases and J by 4 bases, with 5 bases between them. CDR1 and CDR2 (germline): MDHEN, SYDVKM. The CDR3 sequence is 12 residues long.

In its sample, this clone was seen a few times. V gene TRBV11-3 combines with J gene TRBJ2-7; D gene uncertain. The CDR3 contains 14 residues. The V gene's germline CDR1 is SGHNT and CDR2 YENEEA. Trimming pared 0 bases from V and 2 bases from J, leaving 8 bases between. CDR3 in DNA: TGTGCCAGCAGCTTAGAGGCAGGACCCTACGAGCAGTACTTC. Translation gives CASSLEAGPYEQYF.

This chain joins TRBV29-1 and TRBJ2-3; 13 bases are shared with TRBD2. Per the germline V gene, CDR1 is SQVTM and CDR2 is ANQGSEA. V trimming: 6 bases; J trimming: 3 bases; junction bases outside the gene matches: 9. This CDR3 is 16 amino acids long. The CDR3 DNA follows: TGCAGCGTGGAATCCGGGACTAGCGGGACGACAGATACGCAGTATTTT. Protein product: CSVESGTSGTTDTQYF.